This T cell receptor (beta chain) was identified during a study of blood T cell repertoires in COVID-19. V shed 4 bases and J shed 4 bases, with 23 bases lying between them. Germline V lookup: CDR1 MGHRA, CDR2 YSYEKL. This CDR3 contains 18 residues. The assay was immunoSEQ multiplex PCR, and TCRdb's table has in-frame clones only and misses some. This table holds 25,000 to 35,000 clones, about two thirds found once. The V and J genes are TRBV4-1 and TRBJ1-5; tentative D call: TRBD1 (5 bases). The sample taken for sequencing was peripheral blood. This TCR derives from a boy between 2 and 10 years old with active or convalescent COVID-19. The CDR3 is CASSPISTVGMGNQPQHF. DNA for the CDR3: TGCGCCAGCAGCCCAATTTCGACAGTTGGGATGGGGAATCAGCCCCAGCATTTT.